The rows below give T cell receptor beta chains drawn from one sample of a study of shared clonotypes between healthy human individuals. TCRdb keeps only in-frame clones here, not all; method: immunoSEQ multiplex PCR. The sample yields under 850,000 clones, over 55% seen once. The sequencing sample was made of memory CD4+ T cells sorted from blood. Receptor source: a woman aged 25 to 39 in good health. CDR3s include the opening cysteine and the closing phenylalanine or tryptophan. Each record gives: CDR3 length, D gene, J gene, V gene, clone size, CDR3 protein. D genes are given only for firm matches. Only some rows state a clone size, as once, few, many or a class for expanded clones.

>14|-|TRBJ2-7|TRBV9|many
CASSPHLGLPEQYF
>16|TRBD1|TRBJ1-5|TRBV6-1|-
CASSEGQGESGQPQHF
>13|-|TRBJ2-1|TRBV11-2|-
CASSYSAYNEQFF
>13|-|TRBJ2-7|TRBV27|-
CASSKGWDYEQYF
>12|TRBD1|TRBJ2-1|TRBV7-6|few
CASSRTGNEQFF
>17|TRBD2|TRBJ2-5|TRBV5-1|-
CASSLGSSGRGQETQYF
>14|-|TRBJ1-2|TRBV28|few
CASSPALRVGGYTF
>17|TRBD2|TRBJ2-1|TRBV28|-
CASTPPRGLAGNNEQFF
>12|-|TRBJ1-2|TRBV5-1|-
CASSLAGYGYTF
>15|TRBD2|TRBJ2-5|TRBV19|-
CASRGLAGREETQYF
>14|TRBD2|TRBJ2-3|TRBV7-2|-
CASSLGLAVDTQYF
>15|TRBD2|TRBJ2-3|TRBV7-9|-
CASSRSGRAGNTQYF
>14|TRBD1|TRBJ1-2|TRBV4-2|-
CASSPDRDNYGYTF
>11|-|TRBJ2-1|TRBV20-1|few
CSANSGTIGFF
>14|-|TRBJ2-5|TRBV6-1|many
CASSVAVLQETQYF
>15|TRBD2|TRBJ2-7|TRBV27|-
CASSLKWGGSYEQYF
>15|TRBD1|TRBJ2-3|TRBV9|few
CASSATGGGTDTQYF
>11|-|TRBJ2-4|TRBV28|-
CASSSKNIQYF
>14|-|TRBJ2-5|TRBV29-1|few
CSVEIADNQETQYF
>13|-|TRBJ2-1|TRBV7-2|-
CASSRRGPNEQFF
>15|-|TRBJ1-5|TRBV10-2|few
CASRRGLGSNQPQHF
>13|-|TRBJ2-5|TRBV30|-
CAWSVRFGETQYF
>14|-|TRBJ2-1|TRBV5-1|-
CANRRDGDYNEQFF
>17|-|TRBJ1-5|TRBV2|-
CASSAVSTSKGAQPQHF
>15|TRBD2|TRBJ2-2|TRBV10-3|-
CAISSGREVVGELFF
>15|-|TRBJ2-7|TRBV5-1|-
CASSYTGTTVSQQYF
>14|-|TRBJ2-3|TRBV7-9|-
CASSSDRGTDTQYF
>14|-|TRBJ1-1|TRBV5-5|-
CASSLVYMNTEAFF
>16|-|TRBJ1-5|TRBV19|few
CASTSWGRGPGQPQHF
>15|TRBD2|TRBJ2-7|TRBV28|-
CASIKTSGSTYEQYF
>16|TRBD1|TRBJ2-1|TRBV7-8|once
CASSLAGTGPFGEQFF
>15|-|TRBJ2-3|TRBV19|many
CASTPFGTSTDTQYF